The rows below give T cell receptor beta chains drawn from one sample of a study of PD-1 blockade in classical Hodgkin lymphoma. The protocol was immunoSEQ multiplex PCR, while the TCRdb copy is restricted to in-frame clones and leaves out a portion. The repertoire holds tens of thousands of clones, 68% seen once, with 5.8% in the top ten. This material consisted of peripheral blood mononuclear cells (PBMCs), taken at baseline. These receptor sequences come from a human donor with classical Hodgkin lymphoma. The CDR3 runs from the conserved cysteine through the conserved F or W. D genes are given only for firm matches. The listing skips clone size in some rows; elsewhere it reads once, few, many or a size class.

>TRBV5-1|TRBJ1-5|NA|NA
CASSYELNQPQHF
TGCGCCAGCAGCTATGAATTGAATCAGCCCCAGCATTTT
>TRBV15|TRBJ1-1|NA|NA
CATSRVLGAEAFF
TGTGCCACCAGCAGAGTTTTGGGGGCTGAAGCTTTCTTT
>TRBV18|TRBJ2-2|NA|NA
CASSRALTGGAITGELFF
TGTGCCAGCTCACGGGCACTAACAGGGGGGGCGATCACCGGGGAGCTGTTTTTT
>TRBV19|TRBJ1-5|NA|TRBD1
CASSIDGTGFQPQHF
TGTGCCAGTAGTATAGACGGGACAGGGTTTCAGCCCCAGCATTTT
>TRBV18|TRBJ2-7|NA|TRBD2
CASSPTSGTAEEQYF
TGTGCCAGCTCACCTACTAGCGGGACAGCAGAGGAGCAGTACTTC
>TRBV9|TRBJ2-7|NA|TRBD2
CASSVAGMGLAGKYEQYF
TGTGCCAGCAGCGTAGCGGGGATGGGGCTAGCGGGGAAGTACGAGCAGTACTTC
>TRBV5-5|TRBJ1-2|NA|NA
CASTPQGRGYGYTF
TGTGCCAGCACCCCTCAGGGGCGAGGGTATGGCTACACCTTC
>TRBV30|TRBJ1-2|few|TRBD1
CAWGRDSLNYGYTF
TGTGCCTGGGGCCGGGACAGCCTAAACTATGGCTACACCTTC
>TRBV18|TRBJ1-4|NA|NA
CASSPSTATNEKLFF
TGTGCCAGCTCACCATCGACTGCAACTAATGAAAAACTGTTTTTT
>TRBV4-3|TRBJ2-1|few|NA
CASSQDFRGPGINEQFF
TGCGCCAGCAGCCAAGATTTTCGGGGCCCAGGTATTAATGAGCAGTTCTTC